This T cell receptor beta chain was captured by sequencing in a study of shared clonotypes between healthy human individuals (dated by TCRdb to the early 2020s). Study-level background: The cohort comprised a couple of women and three men aged 18 to 49 years. For each donor, three plates each were used for CD4 naive and CD4 memory, two plates were used for CD8 naive, and one plate was used for CD8 memory. Each donor's leukapheresis produced roughly between roughly 0.85 and 9.5 billion PBMCs. To estimate repertoire size and how much clonotypes are shared between individuals, the study performed deep sequencing of blood TCR repertoires from roughly five healthy adults. To increase sequencing depth and limit assay-specific biases, different laboratories used diverse techniques to prepare libraries and sequence TCR repertoires. Study-wide conclusions, independent of this receptor: Clonotypes shared by all four sorted-subset donors showed higher generation probabilities than non-shared clonotypes. Because the study included a small number of donors, the genetic and exposure-history diversity represented was limited. Only blood was sampled, and tissue TCR repertoires likely differ from those in blood. Roughly 5% of naive CD4, 3.5% of naive CD8, about 2.5% of memory CD4, and 0.35% to 0.4% of memory CD8 clonotypes were shared across several donors. Pairwise subsampling indicated that sequencing depth was expected to affect the degree of clonotype sharing among donors. Larger estimated clonotype richness was generally found for naive subsets than for memory subsets. Incomplete sequencing was indicated by rarefaction of sorted-subset datasets, despite the large sequencing depth.

The donors were healthy, HIV-negative adults with no recently reported acute infections or vaccinations. Only Caucasian adults living in Nashville, Tennessee, USA were represented among the donors. CD4+ T cells were enriched by magnetic negative selection, after which naive cells were positively selected on CD45RA and the negative fraction was taken as the memory subset. After blood collection by leukapheresis, PBMCs were isolated using Ficoll-Histopaque density gradient centrifugation and then cryopreserved in the vapor phase of liquid nitrogen. Analytical flow cytometry was used to check the purity and quantity of each magnetically sorted T cell population. From each sorted fraction, genomic DNA was isolated and quantified by UV absorbance on a Nanodrop 2000c. Including the terminal cysteine and phenylalanine, the CDR3 comprises 13 residues. The retained sequence is limited to the CDR3, 39 bases, with the frame set at the first base. Trimming at the junction amounts to 8 bases on V and 4 bases on J, and the germline ends lie 12 bases apart. CDR1 is given as LNHDA and CDR2 as SQIVND, both from the germline V gene (reference sequence).

A note on this clone: Its binding antigen is unknown. Base-call qualities are not available, and no considerably larger clone is one nucleotide away.

Using the deep immunoSEQ assay, TCR CDR3 regions were amplified from genomic DNA by multiplex PCR. For each cell subset, the extracted genomic DNA was distributed evenly across all wells of several immunoSEQ 96-well plates, and each plate served as one replicate. For sorted subsets, about 0.2 ug genomic DNA, equal to 25,000 to 35,000 T cell genomes, was loaded into each replicate PCR. Purified libraries were quantified with a Qubit 3.0 fluorometer, sized on a Bioanalyzer 2100, and re-quantified with the KAPA Library Quantification kit. Every immunoSEQ 96-well plate was sequenced on a separate single-read 150-cycle Illumina NextSeq 550 flow cell. From the authors' description of their analysis: Because the immunoSEQ output held only junctional sequences and lacked quality scores, the filtering could not match the filtering applied to full-length reads. To assign V/J genes and CDR3, sequences were annotated using PyIR, a Python wrapper for IgBLAST v1.9, with IMGT germline references. Reads were filtered out if the reads had weak V/J assignments (E-value above 1e-6), no CDR3, stop codons, out-of-frame junctions, or ambiguous translated residues. V3J clonotypes were defined by identical inferred V gene, J gene, and CDR3 amino acid sequence. Percentage overlap between repertoires was calculated by dividing the number of shared unique clonotypes by the size of the smaller repertoire. RTK rarefaction, the Chao1 estimator, and Recon v2.1 estimates of unobserved clonotypes were used to assess repertoire richness. OLGA was used to compute generation probabilities for all TCRbeta clonotypes that the gDNA method yielded from a few donors. TCRdb carries this immuneACCESS record with in-frame sequences only. Its versions omit some clonotypes, under half of them owing to an unresolved V gene in the studies checked, with the rest unexplained. V, J and clone size were drawn from that table, and D and trimming were deduced from the DNA. The sample table contains roughly 2.5 million clones; only one count was recorded for roughly nine tenths of them. The top ten constitute about 0.13% of the sample.

The rearranged segments are TRBV19 and TRBJ1-3; a confident D gene designation cannot be given. The sequence derives from a man younger than 35 in good health. The sample consisted of naive CD4+ T cells sorted from blood. The cell subset or site label here, explained by the study, means: CD45RA+ positively selected. The CDR3 sequence is CASDGTSGNTIYF. Read as DNA, the sequence is TGTGCCAGTGACGGCACGTCCGGAAACACCATATATTTT.